A single sample gave rise to the 31 T cell receptor beta chains below, sequenced in a study of blood T cell repertoires in COVID-19. The data were produced by immunoSEQ multiplex PCR, yet TCRdb's version contains in-frame clones alone and is incomplete. The sample lists 200,000 to 250,000 clones; roughly 84% were seen once. The source material was peripheral blood. The receptors come from a woman aged 50 to 60 with acute or convalescent COVID-19.

This clone counts as medium-sized (0.01 to 0.1%). J is TRBJ2-7 and V is TRBV7-9; 9 positions agree with TRBD2. With V trimmed by 1 base and J by 2 bases, 6 bases remained unmatched. This CDR3 contains 16 residues. Germline V lookup: CDR1 SEHNR, CDR2 FQNEAQ (reference sequence). CDR3 sequence: CASSLEAGGRPYEQYF. The CDR3 DNA reads TGTGCCAGCAGCTTAGAGGCGGGGGGGCGCCCCTACGAGCAGTACTTC.

A single count supports this clone. The rearrangement links TRBV6-2 or TRBV6-3 to TRBJ1-2; 7 positions agree with TRBD1. This CDR3 is 15 amino acids long. The germline CDR1 and CDR2 sequences are MNHEY and SVGEGT. J was trimmed by 4 bases and V by 2 bases; bases with no gene match: 7. The CDR3 DNA reads as TGTGCCAGCAGTTACCGCCCCGGGACAGTCTATGGCTACACCTTC. Its translation is CASSYRPGTVYGYTF.

This clone was picked up one time. The chain combines TRBV24-1 with TRBJ2-3; 7 nucleotides line up with TRBD2. The CDR3 runs 17 residues. The germline gives CDR1 KGHDR, CDR2 SFDVKD. J was trimmed by 3 bases and V by 4 bases; bases with no gene match: 12. The CDR3 protein is CATSDPGFGRLTDTQYF. The CDR3 nucleotides read TGTGCCACCAGTGACCCAGGGTTCGGGAGGTTGACAGATACGCAGTATTTT.

This clone was seen just once. The rearrangement uses TRBV4-1 and TRBJ1-5; D unclear. This CDR3 has 15 amino acids. Trimming pared 0 bases from V and 1 base from J, leaving 7 bases between. The germline CDR1 and CDR2 sequences are MGHRA and YSYEKL. CDR3: CASSQDPSSNQPQHF. The CDR3 bases are TGCGCCAGCAGCCAAGATCCCTCCAGCAATCAGCCCCAGCATTTT.

This clone occurred a few times. The rearrangement uses TRBV19 and TRBJ1-1, with D perhaps TRBD1 (5 bases). This CDR3 comprises 15 residues. V lost 7 bases and J lost 4, with 19 bases in between. Germline V gives CDR1 LNHDA, CDR2 SQIVND (reference sequence). CDR3 in amino acids: CASTRVMRGVTEAFF. The CDR3 DNA reads as TGTGCCAGTACCCGTGTAATGCGGGGGGTCACTGAAGCTTTCTTT.

The rearrangement uses TRBV19 and TRBJ1-2; D may be TRBD1 (5 bases). Between the trimmed V and J ends, which lost 3 bases and 2 bases, there was a span of 10 bases. There are 14 residues in the CDR3. Germline V lookup: CDR1 LNHDA, CDR2 SQIVND (reference sequence). Here the CDR3 DNA reads TGTGCCAGTAGTATCCAGGGAGGGAACTATGGCTACACCTTC. Encoded protein: CASSIQGGNYGYTF.

The rearrangement links TRBV20-1 to TRBJ2-3; D is perhaps TRBD2 (7 bases). CDR1 and CDR2 from the germline V gene are DFQATT and SNEGSKA (reference sequence). V lost 3 bases and J lost 10, with 11 bases in between. The CDR3 sequence is 11 residues long. The DNA for the CDR3 is TGCAGTGCTAGCGGGGGGCGCGCGCAGTATTTT. Protein product: CSASGGRAQYF.

This sequence joins TRBV18 and TRBJ2-7, with D perhaps matching TRBD1 (6 bases). This CDR3 comprises 14 residues. CDR1 is KGHSH, CDR2 LQKENI, per germline. The ends were cut back, 0 bases at V and 5 bases at J, with 11 bases in the middle. CDR3 DNA sequence: TGTGCCAGCTCACCACCCGGCAGGGGTAACGAGCAGTACTTC. Protein product: CASSPPGRGNEQYF.

V and J are TRBV2 and TRBJ1-3; D is undetermined. Germline V gene lookup returns CDR1 SNHLY and CDR2 FYNNEI. V was trimmed by 2 bases and J by 7 bases, leaving 9 bases between them. This CDR3 has 13 amino acids. For the CDR3, the DNA is TGTGCCAGCAGTGAAAGTGTCGGGAACACCATATATTTT. It yields the protein CASSESVGNTIYF.

The V and J genes are TRBV12-3 or TRBV12-4 and TRBJ2-7; TRBD1 matches 8 bases. V shed 1 base and J 10 bases; nucleotides not matched to a gene: 6. The CDR3 contains 13 residues. The CDR3 loop reads CASSLGQGAGQYF. The DNA for the CDR3 is TGTGCCAGCAGTTTAGGGCAGGGGGCGGGACAGTACTTC.

This clone was counted only a few times. The J gene is TRBJ1-5, the V gene TRBV2, with 9 bases matching TRBD1. CDR1 is SNHLY, CDR2 FYNNEI, per germline. J lost 3 bases, V lost 8 bases, and 5 bases had no gene match. The CDR3 has 14 amino acids. In DNA form, the CDR3 reads TGTGCCAGCCGGGGGACAGGGATCAATCAGCCCCAGCATTTT. Residues: CASRGTGINQPQHF.

Notes on this clone: The same CDR3 arises from other DNA sequences in this sample as well. The gene calls are TRBV3-1 (or the pseudogene TRBV3-2) and TRBJ2-6, with D uncertain. Germline CDR1 and CDR2: LGHDT and YNNKEL (reference sequence). The V end was cut by 0 bases, the J end by 0 bases, with 3 bases between. CDR3 length: 15 residues. The DNA for the CDR3 is TGTGCCAGCAGCCAAGATAGCTCTGGGGCCAACGTCCTGACTTTC. Protein product: CASSQDSSGANVLTF.

This clone was found once. The chain recombines TRBV19 with TRBJ2-7, with a weak D call TRBD2 (6 bases). CDR3 size: 17 residues. Germline lookup yields CDR1 LNHDA and CDR2 SQIVND (reference sequence). The V end was cut by 1 base, the J end by 1 base, with 17 bases between. CDR3 DNA sequence: TGTGCCAGTAGTATAGTGGGGGTGCGGGACGCATCCTACGAGCAGTACTTC. Its protein is CASSIVGVRDASYEQYF.

The chain joins TRBV6-2 or TRBV6-3 to TRBJ1-5, with D possibly being TRBD1 (5 bases). V was cut by 2 bases and J by 4 bases, with 12 bases left in between. Germline CDR1 and CDR2: MNHEY and SVGEGT. The CDR3 sequence is 15 residues long. CDR3 sequence (DNA): TGTGCCAGCAGTTACGGGGGGAGCCGGAATCAGCCCCAGCATTTT. Amino acids: CASSYGGSRNQPQHF.

The rearrangement joins TRBV19 to TRBJ2-1; D gene ambiguous. The CDR3 spans 14 residues. The V and J ends lost 0 bases and 9 bases respectively, with 12 bases between them. CDR1 LNHDA and CDR2 SQIVND come from the germline V gene (reference sequence). CDR3 amino acids: CASSIDTWSGEQFF. For the CDR3, the DNA is TGTGCCAGTAGTATAGATACGTGGTCCGGTGAGCAGTTCTTC.

The chain joins TRBV30 to TRBJ2-5; tentative D call: TRBD2 (6 bases). CDR3 length: 14 amino acids. The V and J ends lost 2 bases and 5 bases respectively, with 15 bases between them. Germline lookup yields CDR1 GTSNPN and CDR2 SVGIG (reference sequence). The CDR3 spells CAWSLRGGWETQYF. In nucleotides, the CDR3 is TGTGCCTGGAGTCTAAGGGGAGGCTGGGAGACCCAGTACTTC. Supplemented by reference TRBV30 and TRBJ2-5, the full variable domain reads SQTIHQWPATLVQPVGSPLSLECTVEGTSNPNLYWYRQAAGRGLQLLFYSVGIGQISSEVPQNLSASRPQDRQFILSSKKLLLSDSGFYLCAWSLRGGWETQYFGPGTRLLVL.

This clone was detected only once. This sample includes further DNA sequences coding for the same CDR3. The V gene is TRBV18, the J gene TRBJ1-4; 7 nucleotides align to TRBD1. CDR1 and CDR2 from the germline V gene are KGHSH and LQKENI. The V gene end was trimmed by 3 bases and the J gene end by 0 bases; junction bases not matched to a gene: 1. The CDR3 contains 15 residues. The CDR3 bases are TGTGCCAGCTCACCTGACAGGGCAACTAATGAAAAACTGTTTTTT. It encodes CASSPDRATNEKLFF.

Worth noting for this clone: The junction differs from germline at one of its ends, possibly a read error. The J gene is TRBJ2-1, the V gene TRBV20-1; D is undetermined. Germline CDR1 is DFQATT and CDR2 is SNEGSKA (reference sequence). CDR3 size: 8 residues. The CDR3 sequence is CSASSILF. The CDR3 region has the DNA TGCAGTGCTAGCAGTATCCTCTTC.

This chain joins TRBV19 and TRBJ2-7, with D tentatively TRBD2 (6 bases). This CDR3 region has 15 residues. The V gene's germline CDR1 is LNHDA and CDR2 SQIVND (reference sequence). V lost 7 bases and J 6 bases, leaving 22 bases between the germline ends. The CDR3, as DNA: TGTGCCAGTACCCCCGGGAGCAGTTGGACAAGCGAGCAGTACTTC. Protein: CASTPGSSWTSEQYF.

The rearrangement joins TRBV6-2 or TRBV6-3 to TRBJ1-1; D call uncertain. The germline V gene has CDR1 MNHEY and CDR2 SVGEGT. The CDR3 sequence is 14 residues long. The V gene lost 2 bases and the J gene lost 1 base, with 8 bases spanning the gap. The CDR3, as DNA: TGTGCCAGCAGTTACGCGGACTGGAACACTGAAGCTTTCTTT. This codes for CASSYADWNTEAFF.

The chain recombines TRBV6-4 with TRBJ1-1; tentatively, D is TRBD1 (5 bases). This CDR3 has 14 amino acids. The V end lost 8 bases, the J end lost 5 bases, and 18 bases lay between the germline ends. The germline gives CDR1 MRHNA, CDR2 SNTAGT. The CDR3 DNA reads as TGTGCCAGCCGCGCGGAGGGGTGGGGGACTGAAGCTTTCTTT. Its translation is CASRAEGWGTEAFF.

Written as DNA, the CDR3 is TGTGCCAGCAGAGACAGGGAGAAGCTGAACACTGAAGCTTTCTTT. It encodes CASRDREKLNTEAFF. This chain links TRBV18 with TRBJ1-1; 7 bases match TRBD1. V lost 8 bases, J lost 0 bases, and 9 bases stayed unmatched. CDR1 and CDR2 (germline): KGHSH, LQKENI. This CDR3 is built from 15 residues.

V gene TRBV5-5 combines with J gene TRBJ2-4; 7 bases match TRBD2. J gave up 6 bases and V 1 base, and 7 bases lay outside the gene matches. Germline assignment: CDR1 SGHKS and CDR2 YYEKEE (reference sequence). The CDR3 has 15 amino acids. The CDR3 here is CASSLRWGEGNIQYF. The CDR3 DNA sequence: TGTGCCAGCAGCTTGCGATGGGGGGAGGGAAACATTCAGTACTTC. The full variable domain, with the rest looked up from reference TRBV5-5 and TRBJ2-4, is DAGVTQSPTHLIKTRGQQVTLRCSPISGHKSVSWYQQVLGQGPQFIFQYYEKEERGRGNFPDRFSARQFPNYSSELNVNALLLGDSALYLCASSLRWGEGNIQYFGAGTRLSVL.

This clone was detected a few times. J is TRBJ1-1 and V is TRBV19, with 7 bases that match TRBD1. The germline gives CDR1 LNHDA, CDR2 SQIVND (reference sequence). This CDR3 spans 15 amino acids. The J segment lost 1 base and the V segment lost 8 bases, leaving 10 bases of the junction unmatched. The CDR3 sequence is CASANQDRKNTEAFF. The CDR3 coding sequence is TGTGCCAGTGCAAACCAGGACAGGAAGAACACTGAAGCTTTCTTT.

J is TRBJ2-7 and V is TRBV5-1; 7 nucleotides align to TRBD1. In germline, CDR1 is SGHRS, CDR2 YFSETQ. J was trimmed by 6 bases and V by 5 bases; bases with no gene match: 11. The CDR3 is 14 residues long. CDR3: CASSLLQGRGEQYF. The CDR3 bases are TGCGCCAGCAGTCTGTTACAGGGGCGAGGCGAGCAGTACTTC.

This chain joins TRBV6-5 and TRBJ2-3; 12 bases are a match to TRBD2. Germline assignment: CDR1 MNHEY and CDR2 SVGAGI. The CDR3 spans 14 residues. V shed 9 bases and J 1 base; nucleotides not matched to a gene: 2. In DNA form, the CDR3 reads TGTGCCAGTCGGACTAGCGGGGGCACAGATACGCAGTATTTT. As protein: CASRTSGGTDTQYF.

This clone occurred a few times. The chain has TRBV18 and TRBJ1-6; 8 bases fit TRBD1. Germline V CDR1 and CDR2: KGHSH, LQKENI. The CDR3 is made up of 15 amino acids. Losses at the gene ends were 3 bases for V and 10 bases for J; bases not matched to a gene: 8. CDR3 DNA: TGTGCCAGCTCACCCAAGGGACAGGCAAAATCACCCCTCCACTTT. This codes for CASSPKGQAKSPLHF.

This sequence joins TRBV5-1 and TRBJ2-2, with TRBD1 matching 8 bases. The CDR3 is made up of 15 amino acids. The J segment lost 2 bases and the V segment lost 3 bases, leaving 3 bases of the junction unmatched. CDR1 and CDR2 from the germline V gene are SGHRS and YFSETQ. In DNA form, the CDR3 reads TGCGCCAGCAGCTATCAGGGGGCCAACACCGGGGAGCTGTTTTTT. Amino acids: CASSYQGANTGELFF.

This clone was seen a handful of times. This chain joins TRBV6-5 and TRBJ1-2; D remains unclear. CDR1 is MNHEY and CDR2 is SVGAGI in the germline V gene. The CDR3 runs to 11 residues. Trimming shortened V by 10 bases and J by 4 bases, and 10 bases separated the two germline ends. CDR3 protein: CATEAGYGYTF. DNA for the CDR3: TGTGCCACGGAAGCGGGCTATGGCTACACCTTC.

The chain combines TRBV9 with TRBJ2-5; 11 nucleotides align to TRBD2. The germline gives CDR1 SGDLS, CDR2 YYNGEE. J lost 4 bases, V lost 0 bases, and 8 bases had no gene match. The CDR3 length is 17 residues. CDR3 nucleotide sequence: TGTGCCAGCAGCGTAGGAGTAGCGGGGGGGCTCGTAGAGACCCAGTACTTC. Protein sequence: CASSVGVAGGLVETQYF.

The table lists this clone with a few counts. The chain is built from TRBV5-6 and TRBJ1-4, with D perhaps matching TRBD1 (6 bases). Per germline, CDR1 SGHDT and CDR2 YYEEEE. V lost 1 base to trimming and J lost 8 bases, with 9 bases between them. This CDR3 spans 13 amino acids. For the CDR3, the DNA is TGTGCCAGCAGCTTGCAGGGGCAAGAAAAACTGTTTTTT. Protein: CASSLQGQEKLFF.